These T cell receptor beta chains were read from a single sample in a study of regulatory T cells in long-lasting Graves disease. TCRdb independently ran MiXCR on the multiplex PCR reads; one entry per CDR3 protein. The data contain about 540,000 distinct CDR3 sequences, about 14% of them singletons. These data also featured in a second study, about T cells in Graves' hyperthyroidism and ophthalmopathy.

The sample was peripheral blood mononuclear cells (PBMCs), taken at new diagnosis, from a patient treated with antithyroid drugs. The source of these receptors is a man between 25 and 39 years old with Graves disease. The CDR3 runs from the conserved cysteine through the conserved F or W. D genes are given only for firm matches. Only part of the rows carry a size: once, few, many, or a class if the clone is expanded.

J gene | D gene | clone size | V gene | CDR3 DNA | CDR3 protein
TRBJ2-7 | NA | many | TRBV12-5 | TGTGCTAGTGGTTTGGAGAGGAAGAGCTCCTACGAGCAGTACTTC | CASGLERKSSYEQYF
TRBJ2-2 | TRBD1 | many | TRBV5-1 | TGCGCCAGCTCTTCGACAGGGAGTTACACCGGGGAGCTGTTTTTT | CASSSTGSYTGELFF
TRBJ1-2 | NA | few | TRBV11-2 | TGTGCCAGCAGCTCGGTCGGGGGGCCCTATGGCTACACCTTC | CASSSVGGPYGYTF
TRBJ1-6 | NA | many | TRBV27 | TGTGCCAGCAGCTTCGGGAGCTCCTATAATTCACCCCTCCACTTT | CASSFGSSYNSPLHF
TRBJ2-7 | TRBD1 | NA | TRBV24-1 | TGTGCCACCAGTGACTCGGGACAGGGGGCCCCGCAGTACTTC | CATSDSGQGAPQYF
TRBJ2-1 | TRBD2 | many | TRBV2 | TGTGCCAGCACCCTGACTAGCGGGAAGACAATGATGGGTGAGCAGTTCTTC | CASTLTSGKTMMGEQFF
TRBJ1-5 | TRBD1 | many | TRBV29-1 | TGCAGCGTTGGCGGGGGGACAGGGGGAATCTCGGGCAATCAGCCCCAGCATTTT | CSVGGGTGGISGNQPQHF
TRBJ1-6 | NA | once | TRBV6-1 | TGTGCCAGCAGCGTCGGGACCGCCTCCGAATCACCCCTCCACTTT | CASSVGTASESPLHF
TRBJ1-1 | NA | NA | TRBV19 | TGTGCCAGTAGTCCCCGACAGTTGGACACTGAAGCTTTCTTT | CASSPRQLDTEAFF
TRBJ1-2 | NA | many | TRBV12-3/TRBV12-4 | TGTGCCACCGGATTTCCCGAGGGGTATGGCTACACCTTC | CATGFPEGYGYTF
TRBJ2-7 | TRBD2 | NA | TRBV5-1 | TGCGCCAGCAGCTTCGGGACTAGCGCCTCCTACGAGCAGTACTTC | CASSFGTSASYEQYF
TRBJ2-2 | TRBD2 | few | TRBV3-1 | TGTGCCAGCAGCCAAGATTGGAGTAGCGGGAGGGCCGGCACCGGGGAGCTGTTTTTT | CASSQDWSSGRAGTGELFF
TRBJ2-7 | NA | few | TRBV29-1 | TGCAGCGTTGGAGTGTACAGCTCCTACGAGCAGTACTTC | CSVGVYSSYEQYF
TRBJ1-2 | NA | many | TRBV28 | TGTGCCAGCAGTCCCTCCCTCGGTAGGGACTATGGCTACACCTTC | CASSPSLGRDYGYTF
TRBJ2-5 | NA | NA | TRBV7-6 | TGTGCCAGCAGCCCCCTTAGGGAGACCCAGTACTTC | CASSPLRETQYF
TRBJ2-1 | NA | many | TRBV2 | TGTGCCAGCAGACAGGGTTCGGTGAACAATGAGCAGTTCTTC | CASRQGSVNNEQFF
TRBJ2-3 | NA | NA | TRBV13 | TGTGCCAGCAGCTTAGGAAATTTGGATACGCAGTATTTT | CASSLGNLDTQYF
TRBJ2-5 | NA | many | TRBV7-2 | TGTGCCAGCAGCCCAGAAGATGTAGAGGTCCCCTTTTTCCAGTACTTC | CASSPEDVEVPFFQYF
TRBJ1-2 | NA | few | TRBV19 | TGTGCCAGTGGATCCGGAGGGGACTACTATGGCTACACCTTC | CASGSGGDYYGYTF
TRBJ2-7 | TRBD1 | many | TRBV6-1 | TGTGCCAGCAGTGTGAGGACAGGGGGCCCGTACGAGCAGTACTTC | CASSVRTGGPYEQYF
TRBJ2-7 | TRBD1 | few | TRBV9 | TGTGCCAGCAGCAACCCCTCCGGGGACAGGGGAGTTTGGGTGGACGAGCAGTACTTC | CASSNPSGDRGVWVDEQYF
TRBJ2-4 | TRBD2 | NA | TRBV11-2 | TGTGCCAGCAGCACGACTAGCGGGAGGGCCGGGAACATTCAGTACTTC | CASSTTSGRAGNIQYF
TRBJ2-7 | TRBD1 | many | TRBV20-1 | TGCAGTGGACAGGGGATGGGGGAGTCCTACGAGCAGTACTTC | CSGQGMGESYEQYF
TRBJ2-2 | NA | many | TRBV12-3/TRBV12-4 | TGTGCCAGCAGTTCGGGCCCGGGGCTGTTTTTT | CASSSGPGLFF
TRBJ2-7 | NA | few | TRBV20-1 | TGCAGTGCTAGAAGGCAGGGACCCTACGAGCAGTACTTC | CSARRQGPYEQYF
TRBJ2-7 | NA | many | TRBV12-3/TRBV12-4 | TGTGCCAGCAGCCTCGGATTGGGAGAGCAGTACTTC | CASSLGLGEQYF
TRBJ1-5 | NA | many | TRBV27 | TGTGCCAGCAGTATAACCCCAGGGAATCAGCCCCAGCATTTT | CASSITPGNQPQHF
TRBJ1-1 | NA | NA | TRBV9 | TGTGCCAGCAGCGGATCTCGGAACACTGAAGCTTTCTTT | CASSGSRNTEAFF
TRBJ2-1 | TRBD2 | few | TRBV7-2 | TGTGCCAGCAGCTTAGCAGGGACTAGGGGGACTCAGTTCTTC | CASSLAGTRGTQFF
TRBJ1-2 | NA | NA | TRBV15 | TGTGCCACCAGCACTAGCGATGGCTACACCTTC | CATSTSDGYTF
TRBJ1-1 | NA | many | TRBV11-2 | TGTGCCAGCCTGAGGGGGGGGGTTTCGACTGAAGCTTTCTTT | CASLRGGVSTEAFF
TRBJ1-2 | NA | NA | TRBV15 | TGTGCCACCAGCAGACCCCTCCGGGATCTCAGGGGCTATGGCTACGCCTTC | CATSRPLRDLRGYGYAF
TRBJ2-3 | NA | many | TRBV9 | TGTCATACAGGATTCACAGATACGCAGTATTTT | CHTGFTDTQYF
TRBJ2-1 | NA | many | TRBV29-1 | TGCAGCGTTGCCCAGACTAACTACAATGAGCAGTTCTTC | CSVAQTNYNEQFF
TRBJ2-5 | TRBD1 | NA | TRBV5-6 | TGTGCCAGCAGCCACTCTCAGGGGGCAGAGACCCAGTACTTC | CASSHSQGAETQYF
TRBJ2-3 | NA | many | TRBV20-1 | TGCAGTGCTAGCTCCAGGGGAGCGGGCACAGATACGCAGTATTTT | CSASSRGAGTDTQYF
TRBJ2-3 | TRBD2 | many | TRBV20-1 | TGCAGTGCTACCCCACGGGGGGGTATCCCAAATACGCAGTATTTT | CSATPRGGIPNTQYF
TRBJ2-7 | TRBD2 | many | TRBV15 | TGTGCCACCAGCAGAGTTGGCGGGAGCCCCTACGAGCAGTACTTC | CATSRVGGSPYEQYF
TRBJ2-1 | NA | many | TRBV11-2 | TGTGCCAGCAGCCGTATGAGCTCCTACAATGAGCAGTTCTTC | CASSRMSSYNEQFF
TRBJ1-5 | TRBD1 | many | TRBV12-3/TRBV12-4 | TGTGCCACTTCAACCGGCGGCAGGGGGCATCCCCAGCATTTT | CATSTGGRGHPQHF
TRBJ1-6 | NA | NA | TRBV15 | TGTGCCACCAGCAGAGATAGGGGGGAAAGGACACCCCTCCACTTT | CATSRDRGERTPLHF
TRBJ2-7 | NA | few | TRBV6-1 | TGTGCCAGCACTACGTTACAAAGTGGTTCCTACGAGCAGTACTTC | CASTTLQSGSYEQYF
TRBJ2-3 | NA | many | TRBV2 | TGTGCCAGCAGCCCGGACCTAGGTAATACGCAGTATTTT | CASSPDLGNTQYF
TRBJ2-3 | TRBD2 | many | TRBV2 | TGTGCCAGCAGGGACAGCCCGGGACTAGCGGGAACAGATACGCAGTATTTT | CASRDSPGLAGTDTQYF
TRBJ1-1 | NA | few | TRBV19 | TGTGCCAGTAGTATAACAGCCACTGAAGCTTTCTTT | CASSITATEAFF
TRBJ1-1 | NA | many | TRBV18 | TGTGCCAGCTCACCACCGGCAGGGAGAGACACTGAAGCTTTCTTT | CASSPPAGRDTEAFF